This entry describes one T cell receptor beta chain. Using immunoSEQ multiplex PCR, the repertoire was profiled, and TCRdb retains in-frame clones only, with some absent. The table has more than 100,000 clones, 84% seen once. The ends were cut back, 2 bases at V and 1 base at J, with 12 bases in the middle. The germline CDR1 and CDR2 sequences are SGHDT and YYEEEE. The CDR3 is made up of 15 amino acids. These data come from a study of blood T cell repertoires in COVID-19. In the study overall: From T cells, B-cell-depleted T cells, or PBMCs came the material, which was cDNA or gDNA.

Sequencing used peripheral blood. This chain joins TRBV5-6 and TRBJ1-1; no clear D. This clonotype was sampled from a woman older than 75 with acute or convalescent COVID-19. The CDR3 DNA is TGTGCCAGCAGCTTTACCGGACTCAGGAACACTGAAGCTTTCTTT. Translating it yields CASSFTGLRNTEAFF.